This T cell receptor beta chain was recovered during a study of metastatic and nonmetastatic thyroid tumors. The overall study: Both malignant and benign thyroid patients supplied peripheral blood and tumor or nodule tissue samples, across which the repertoires of these patients were then compared. Overall study findings and caveats: Reportedly, malignant thyroid tumors had significantly higher TCR beta diversity than benign nodules, in blood and tumor.

The CDR3 totals 14 residues. Germline assignment: CDR1 SQVTM and CDR2 ANQGSEA. Trimming took 3 bases from V and 0 from J, leaving 12 bases between them. No treatment of any kind had been given to any patient before thyroid surgery. In the original workflow: Researchers built a distant-metastasis classifier for papillary thyroid cancer that drew on CDR3 differences across clinicopathological groups. TCRdb re-called the PCR reads through MiXCR. TCRdb's processing, not the study's, gives the V and J calls here. Here the sample spans fewer than 100,000 clones, about 16% being singletons. This clone has at least ten counts. The antigen is unknown.

What was sequenced was blood. The chain recombines TRBV29-1 with TRBJ2-7, with no clear D. This receptor was taken from a female donor with papillary thyroid cancer or a benign thyroid nodule (not recorded which). Some clones in this sample may be carry-over from other donors' samples. CDR3 sequence reads: CSVELGSGSYEQYF. CDR3 coding DNA: TGCAGCGTTGAGCTGGGGTCTGGCTCCTACGAGCAGTACTTC.